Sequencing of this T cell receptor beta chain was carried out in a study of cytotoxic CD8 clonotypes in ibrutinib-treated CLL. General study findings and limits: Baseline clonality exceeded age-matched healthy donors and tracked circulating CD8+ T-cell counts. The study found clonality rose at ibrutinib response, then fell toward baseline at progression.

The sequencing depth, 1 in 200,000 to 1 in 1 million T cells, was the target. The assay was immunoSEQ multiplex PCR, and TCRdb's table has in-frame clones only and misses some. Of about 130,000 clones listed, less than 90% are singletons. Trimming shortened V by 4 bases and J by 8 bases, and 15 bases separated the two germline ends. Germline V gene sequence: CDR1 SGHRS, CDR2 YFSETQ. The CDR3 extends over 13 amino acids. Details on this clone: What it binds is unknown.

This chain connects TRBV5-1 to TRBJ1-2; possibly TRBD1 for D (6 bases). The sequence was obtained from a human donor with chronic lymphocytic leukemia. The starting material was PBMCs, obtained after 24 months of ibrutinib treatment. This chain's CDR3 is CASSLTGQEGYTF. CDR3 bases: TGCGCCAGCAGCCTGACAGGTCAAGAGGGCTACACCTTC.